This T cell receptor (beta chain) was identified in a study of PD-1 blockade in mismatch repair-deficient tumors. Study in general: Enrolled about 2012-2016, patients had progressing, pretreated mismatch repair-deficient cancers of 12 to 13 types.

The germline V gene encodes CDR1 LNHDA and CDR2 SQIVND (reference sequence). CDR3 size: 14 residues. Trimming cost V 6 bases and J 1 base, with 10 bases left between them. Overall study findings and caveats: Rapid post-treatment expansion, then contraction, generally preceding radiologic response, marked tumor-resident clones.

The assay was immunoSEQ multiplex PCR, and TCRdb's table has in-frame clones only and misses some. The repertoire holds about 110,000 clones, with around three quarters as singletons. For this clone: What it binds is not known.

Every patient had mismatch repair deficiency by PCR or immunohistochemistry. The source material was peripheral blood, sampled 60 weeks after starting pembrolizumab. This sequence originates from an adult with mismatch repair-deficient cancer. The chain joins TRBV19 to TRBJ1-5; D uncertain. CDR3: CASRGELSNQPQHF. CDR3 in DNA: TGTGCCAGTAGGGGAGAATTGAGCAATCAGCCCCAGCATTTT.